This T cell receptor (beta chain) was found in a study of OX40 agonist ivuxolimab in advanced cancers. Assay: immunoSEQ multiplex PCR; the TCRdb copy retains only in-frame clones and omits some. The table has around 44,000 clones, around 89% seen once. This material consisted of CD4+ or CD8+ T cells sorted from blood, taken in a trial of the OX40 agonist ivuxolimab. The sequence came from an adult with an advanced solid tumor such as melanoma, head and neck, liver or kidney cancer.

Here the CDR3 DNA reads TGTGCCAGCAGTTTAAATAATTCACCCCTCCACTTT. Its protein is CASSLNNSPLHF. The rearrangement links TRBV27 to TRBJ1-6; D is ambiguous. CDR3 length equals 12 residues. Germline V lookup: CDR1 MNHEY, CDR2 SMNVEV (reference sequence). The V gene lost 2 bases and the J gene lost 5 bases, with 1 base spanning the gap.